The 20 T cell receptor beta chains below were found in one sample sequenced in a study of radiotherapy plus CTLA-4 blockade in lung cancer. The protocol was immunoSEQ multiplex PCR, while the TCRdb copy is restricted to in-frame clones and leaves out a portion. The table records 85,000 to 90,000 clones, approximately 86% of them present only once. The material sequenced was peripheral blood, taken from a patient treated with radiotherapy plus ipilimumab. The source of these receptors is a human donor with non-small cell lung cancer that progressed on radiotherapy plus ipilimumab.

The chain uses TRBV9 and TRBJ2-7; perhaps TRBD1 as D (6 bases). Germline loops: CDR1 SGDLS, CDR2 YYNGEE. CDR3 length equals 14 residues. V was cut by 3 bases and J by 6 bases, with 16 bases left in between. The DNA of the CDR3 is TGTGCCAGCAGCGCCTCCGGACAGAGGGGCGAGCAGTACTTC. Protein product: CASSASGQRGEQYF.

This chain uses TRBV4-1 with TRBJ2-1; 7 bases map to TRBD1. The length of the CDR3 is 17 residues. Germline CDR1 is MGHRA and CDR2 is YSYEKL. Trimming took 1 base from V and 1 from J; bases not matched to a gene: 7. CDR3 protein: CASSQAPDRRSYNEQFF. In DNA, the CDR3 is TGCGCCAGCAGCCAAGCCCCGGACAGGCGGTCCTACAATGAGCAGTTCTTC.

The genes are TRBV19 and TRBJ2-7, with TRBD1 matching over 9 bases. V lost 5 bases, J lost 6 bases, and 8 bases stayed unmatched. The germline V gene has CDR1 LNHDA and CDR2 SQIVND (reference sequence). CDR3 length: 14 residues. The CDR3 loop is CASSPRDRDSEQYF. CDR3 nucleotide sequence: TGTGCCAGTAGTCCCCGGGACAGGGACAGCGAGCAGTACTTC. The full variable domain, rest sourced from reference TRBV19 and TRBJ2-7, is DGGITQSPKYLFRKEGQNVTLSCEQNLNHDAMYWYRQDPGQGLRLIYYSQIVNDFQKGDIAEGYSVSREKKESFPLTVTSAQKNPTAFYLCASSPRDRDSEQYFGPGTRLTVT.

The J gene is TRBJ2-5, the V gene TRBV6-9; possibly TRBD2 for D (5 bases). The germline CDR1 and CDR2 sequences are MNHGY and SVAAGI. This CDR3 has 15 residues. Trimming cost V 6 bases and J 0 bases, with 14 bases left between them. The CDR3 loop reads CASREADPYQETQYF. Here the CDR3 DNA reads TGTGCCAGCAGGGAAGCGGATCCCTACCAAGAGACCCAGTACTTC.

V usage is TRBV2 and J usage is TRBJ1-4; D may be TRBD1 (6 bases). V dropped 1 base and J dropped 7 bases, with 13 bases sitting between them. The length of the CDR3 is 15 residues. The germline gives CDR1 SNHLY, CDR2 FYNNEI. CDR3 residues: CASSEGGGPGEKLFF. CDR3 nucleotides: TGTGCCAGCAGTGAAGGTGGGGGGCCTGGTGAAAAACTGTTTTTT.

V gene TRBV7-2 combines with J gene TRBJ2-4; possibly TRBD2 for D (6 bases). The ends were cut back, 1 base at V and 1 base at J, with 20 bases in the middle. The CDR3 has 19 residues. Germline loops: CDR1 SGHTA, CDR2 FQGNSA. In DNA, the CDR3 is TGTGCCAGCAGCTTAGGGAGGCCCGTCGGGAGTGGTGCCAAAAACATTCAGTACTTC. It codes for CASSLGRPVGSGAKNIQYF.

V usage is TRBV7-8 and J usage is TRBJ2-2, with TRBD2 as a possible D gene (6 bases). The CDR3 sequence is 16 residues long. V was trimmed by 5 bases and J by 2 bases, leaving 15 bases between them. Germline V gives CDR1 SGHVS, CDR2 FQNEAQ. This CDR3 is CASSDRDSLNTGELFF. CDR3 coding DNA: TGTGCCAGCAGCGACCGGGACTCCCTCAACACCGGGGAGCTGTTTTTT.

This clone turned up a few times. V and J are TRBV4-3 and TRBJ1-6; D remains unclear. CDR3 length: 16 amino acids. Germline CDR1 LGHNA, CDR2 YSLEER. Trimming removed 1 base from V and 9 bases from J, with 16 bases in between. The CDR3 DNA reads TGCGCCAGCAGCCAAGTCGAGACGGGTGGTGGTTCACCCCTCCACTTT. Translating it yields CASSQVETGGGSPLHF.

As DNA, the CDR3 is TGTGCCAGCCAGCAGGGGAACACTGAAGCTTTCTTT. Its protein is CASQQGNTEAFF. V gene TRBV6-5 combines with J gene TRBJ1-1, with a weak D call TRBD1 (5 bases). The germline V and J ends were trimmed by 8 bases and 1 base, with 8 bases remaining between them. Per germline, CDR1 MNHEY and CDR2 SVGAGI. The length of the CDR3 is 12 residues.

The rearrangement joins TRBV27 to TRBJ2-7; D tentatively fits TRBD1 or TRBD2 (5 bases each). Germline CDR1 is MNHEY and CDR2 is SMNVEV (reference sequence). V was trimmed by 10 bases and J by 4 bases, leaving 23 bases between them. The length of the CDR3 is 15 residues. For the CDR3, the DNA is TGTGCCACTCGGACTCCGGGACGACCCCCGTACGAGCAGTACTTC. Its translation is CATRTPGRPPYEQYF.

The chain couples TRBV30 to TRBJ2-1, with D perhaps assigned TRBD1 or TRBD2 (7 bases each). Looked up from germline, CDR1 is GTSNPN and CDR2 is SVGIG (reference sequence). Between the trimmed V and J ends, which lost 2 bases and 4 bases, there was a span of 21 bases. This CDR3 is built from 17 residues. For the CDR3, the DNA is TGTGCCTGGAGTCCCCCAGCGGGACAGTTTCTATACAATGAGCAGTTCTTC. Translated, it gives CAWSPPAGQFLYNEQFF.

This clone was recorded a few times. J is TRBJ2-2 and V is TRBV2; tentatively, D is TRBD1 (5 bases). The CDR3 sequence is 13 residues long. V was shortened by 6 bases and J by 4 bases, with 9 bases between the two germline ends. CDR1 is SNHLY and CDR2 is FYNNEI in the germline V gene. CDR3 in DNA: TGTGCCAGCAGGACCGACAGCACCGGGGAGCTGTTTTTT. It translates to CASRTDSTGELFF.

The chain has TRBV5-8 and TRBJ2-7, with D unclear. The ends were cut back, 4 bases at V and 7 bases at J, with 9 bases in the middle. This CDR3 region has 11 residues. The germline gives CDR1 SGHTS, CDR2 YDEGEE. The CDR3 DNA sequence: TGTGCCAGCAGCCGGATGGTGGAGCAGTACTTC. Its protein product is CASSRMVEQYF.

The V gene is TRBV7-3, the J gene TRBJ2-2; D is possibly TRBD2 (6 bases). From germline, CDR1 is SGHTA and CDR2 FQGTGA. The length of the CDR3 is 17 residues. The germline V and J ends were trimmed by 1 base and 6 bases, with 18 bases remaining between them. DNA of the CDR3: TGTGCCAGCAGCTTAAACCCGTTCAACGGAGGGCCCGGGGAGCTGTTTTTT. This gives the protein CASSLNPFNGGPGELFF.

V gene TRBV7-2 combines with J gene TRBJ2-3, with TRBD2 as a possible D gene (6 bases). V gave up 1 base and J gave up 6 bases, with 11 bases separating them. Germline loops: CDR1 SGHTA, CDR2 FQGNSA. This CDR3 is 14 amino acids long. The CDR3 sequence is CASSLGAGSDTQYF. The CDR3, as DNA: TGTGCCAGCAGCTTAGGGGCGGGGTCGGATACGCAGTATTTT.

V is TRBV7-2 and J is TRBJ1-6; the D gene is possibly TRBD1 (6 bases). The CDR3 spans 16 residues. The V end was cut by 5 bases, the J end by 14 bases, with 25 bases between. CDR1 is SGHTA, CDR2 FQGNSA, per germline. The CDR3, as DNA: TGTGCCAGCAGCCCTAGGGGGACTCCCCCAATTCTGACCCTCCACTTT. This encodes CASSPRGTPPILTLHF.

The V call is TRBV28, the J call TRBJ1-2; D is perhaps TRBD1 (5 bases). V was cut by 4 bases and J by 5 bases, with 14 bases left in between. CDR3 length equals 14 residues. CDR1 is MDHEN and CDR2 is SYDVKM in the germline V gene. CDR3: CASSSVRQLYGYTF. As DNA, the CDR3 is TGTGCCAGCAGTTCGGTGCGACAGCTGTATGGCTACACCTTC.

V is TRBV30 and J is TRBJ2-1, with D perhaps matching TRBD1 (5 bases). Trimming removed 8 bases from V and 0 bases from J, with 14 bases in between. The CDR3 extends over 14 amino acids. Per the germline V gene, CDR1 is GTSNPN and CDR2 is SVGIG (reference sequence). The CDR3 nucleotides read TGTGCCACCCGACAGTTAAGCTCCTACAATGAGCAGTTCTTC. It encodes CATRQLSSYNEQFF.

V is TRBV7-6 and J is TRBJ1-5; TRBD1 is a possible D gene (6 bases). This CDR3 is built from 15 residues. Germline CDR1 is SGHVS and CDR2 is FNYEAQ. V lost 4 bases and J 6 bases, leaving 16 bases between the germline ends. The CDR3 loop reads CASSSDSRLGQPQHF. The CDR3 nucleotides read TGTGCCAGCAGCTCGGACAGCCGCCTGGGTCAGCCCCAGCATTTT.

CDR3: CASSSLPEYEQYF. DNA of the CDR3: TGTGCCAGCAGCTCCCTTCCGGAATACGAGCAGTACTTC. This chain joins TRBV7-2 and TRBJ2-5, with D unclear. The J call could be wrong; TRBJ2-7 is a better fit for the DNA end. The CDR3 spans 13 residues. The germline gives CDR1 SGHTA, CDR2 FQGNSA.